This TCR beta chain is from a study of blood T cells in healthy people across ages. This CDR3 region has 11 residues. V lost 6 bases and J 6 bases, leaving 6 bases between the germline ends. Germline CDR1 MNHEY, CDR2 SVGAGI. Together with a sample-barcoded 5' primer, a J-beta primer mix was included in a second PCR lasting roughly 6 to 12 cycles. TCRdb passed the 5' RACE reads through MiXCR, listing each CDR3 protein once. The sample comprises some 730,000 distinct CDR3 sequences, 22% of which are singletons, and around a fifth rests with the top ten. This rearrangement joins TRBV6-5 to TRBJ2-4; D is ambiguous. The receptor was isolated from a man between 65 and 85 years old in good health. The sample taken for sequencing was blood. The CDR3 nucleotides are TGTGCCAGCAGAACCAGAAACATTCAGTACTTC. Protein sequence: CASRTRNIQYF.